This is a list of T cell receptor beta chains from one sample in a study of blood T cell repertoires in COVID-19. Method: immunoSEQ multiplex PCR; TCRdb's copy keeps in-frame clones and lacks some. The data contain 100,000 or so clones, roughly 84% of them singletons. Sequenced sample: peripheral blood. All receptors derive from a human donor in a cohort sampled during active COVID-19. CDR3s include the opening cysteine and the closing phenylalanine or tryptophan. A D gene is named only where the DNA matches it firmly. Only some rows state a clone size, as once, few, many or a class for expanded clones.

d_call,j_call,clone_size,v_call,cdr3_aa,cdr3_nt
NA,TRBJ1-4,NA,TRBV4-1,CASSQASEAFLFF,TGCGCCAGCAGCCAAGCGTCCGAGGCGTTCTTGTTTTTT
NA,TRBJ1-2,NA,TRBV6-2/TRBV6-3,CASSSLTGDPNYGYTF,TGTGCCAGCAGTTCCTTAACGGGGGACCCTAACTATGGCTACACCTTC
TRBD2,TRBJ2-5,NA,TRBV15,CATSPRLAARETQYF,TGTGCCACCAGCCCGCGACTAGCCGCCCGGGAGACCCAGTACTTC
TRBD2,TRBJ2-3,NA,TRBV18,CASSHTLSGGSTDTQYF,TGTGCCAGCTCACACACCCTTAGCGGGGGAAGCACAGATACGCAGTATTTT
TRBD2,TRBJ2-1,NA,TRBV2,CASSEGLAGLNEQFF,TGTGCCAGCAGTGAGGGGCTAGCGGGCCTCAATGAGCAGTTCTTC
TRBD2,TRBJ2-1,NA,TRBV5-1,CASKEREYSYNEQFF,TGCGCCAGCAAGGAGCGGGAGTACTCCTACAATGAGCAGTTCTTC
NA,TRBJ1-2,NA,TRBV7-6,CASSLTVGGAYGYTF,TGTGCCAGCAGCTTAACCGTGGGTGGGGCCTATGGCTACACCTTC
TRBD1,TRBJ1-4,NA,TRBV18,CASSPRDRDGNEKLFF,TGTGCCAGCTCACCAAGGGACAGGGACGGTAATGAAAAACTGTTTTTT
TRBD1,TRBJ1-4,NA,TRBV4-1,CASSHQGATNEKLFF,TGCGCCAGCAGCCATCAGGGGGCAACTAATGAAAAACTGTTTTTT
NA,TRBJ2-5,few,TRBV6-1,CASSESAGGTPETQYF,TGTGCCAGCAGTGAATCTGCTGGCGGGACCCCAGAGACCCAGTACTTC
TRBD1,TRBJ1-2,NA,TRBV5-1,CASSEGQGGYTF,TGCGCCAGCAGTGAAGGACAGGGTGGCTACACCTTC
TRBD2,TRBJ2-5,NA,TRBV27,CASRSTSGRVETQYF,TGTGCCAGCCGTTCAACGAGCGGGAGGGTAGAGACCCAGTACTTC
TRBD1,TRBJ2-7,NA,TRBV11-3,CASSKDRGGEQYF,TGTGCCAGCAGCAAGGACAGGGGAGGCGAGCAGTACTTC
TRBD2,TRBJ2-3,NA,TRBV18,CASSPQRGGLDTQYF,TGTGCCAGCTCACCACAGCGGGGCGGGTTGGATACGCAGTATTTT
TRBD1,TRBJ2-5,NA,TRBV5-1,CASSLGQGKGETQYF,TGCGCCAGCAGCTTGGGACAGGGAAAGGGAGAGACCCAGTACTTC
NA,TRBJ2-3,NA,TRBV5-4,CASSLQVMGTDTQYF,TGTGCCAGCAGCTTACAGGTAATGGGCACAGATACGCAGTATTTT
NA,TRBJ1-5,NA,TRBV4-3,CASRIRLGHGTENQPQHF,TGCGCCAGCAGGATAAGGCTGGGACACGGAACAGAAAATCAGCCCCAGCATTTT
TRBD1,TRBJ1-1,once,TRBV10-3,CAISRTGDLNTEAFF,TGTGCCATCAGCCGGACAGGGGATTTGAACACTGAAGCTTTCTTT
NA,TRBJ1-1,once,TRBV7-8,CASSLADPGRAFF,TGTGCCAGCAGCTTAGCCGACCCAGGCAGAGCTTTCTTT
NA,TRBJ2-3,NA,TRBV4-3,CASSQNRDTQYF,TGCGCCAGCAGCCAGAATCGGGATACGCAGTATTTT
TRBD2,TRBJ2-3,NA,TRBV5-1,CASSLGLAGADTQYF,TGCGCCAGCAGCTTGGGGCTAGCGGGGGCAGATACGCAGTATTTT
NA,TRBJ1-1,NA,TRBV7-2,CASSLGTANTEAFF,TGTGCCAGCAGCTTAGGGACAGCGAACACTGAAGCTTTCTTT
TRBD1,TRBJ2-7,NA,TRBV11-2,CASSRDRGFLYEQYF,TGTGCCAGCAGCCGGGACAGGGGGTTCCTTTACGAGCAGTACTTC
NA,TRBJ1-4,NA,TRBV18,CASSPPGSNEKLFF,TGTGCCAGCTCACCTCCGGGAAGCAATGAAAAACTGTTTTTT
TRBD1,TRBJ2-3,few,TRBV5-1,CASGTGLSTDTQYF,TGCGCCAGCGGGACAGGGCTTAGCACAGATACGCAGTATTTT
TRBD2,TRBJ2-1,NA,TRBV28,CASSLVSWGGLRNEQFF,TGTGCCAGCAGTTTAGTGTCTTGGGGAGGGCTTCGCAATGAGCAGTTCTTC
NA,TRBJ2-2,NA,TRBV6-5,CASGNTGELFF,TGTGCCAGTGGCAACACCGGGGAGCTGTTTTTT
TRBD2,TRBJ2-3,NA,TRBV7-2,CASSLTRLAGTDTQYF,TGTGCCAGCAGCTTAACCCGACTAGCGGGGACAGATACGCAGTATTTT
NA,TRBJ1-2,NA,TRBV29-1,CTVLQGYGYTF,TGCACCGTACTACAGGGCTATGGCTACACCTTC
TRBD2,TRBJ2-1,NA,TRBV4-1,CASSLTSGTYNEQFF,TGCGCCAGCAGCCTGACTAGCGGGACCTACAATGAGCAGTTCTTC
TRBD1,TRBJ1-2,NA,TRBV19,CASSFQTGDYGYTF,TGTGCCAGTAGTTTCCAGACAGGGGATTATGGCTACACCTTC
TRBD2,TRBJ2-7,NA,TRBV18,CASSRGGSYEQYF,TGTGCCAGCTCACGAGGCGGGAGCTACGAGCAGTACTTC
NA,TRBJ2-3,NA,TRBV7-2,CASSLAERARRVADTQYF,TGTGCCAGCAGCTTAGCAGAGCGGGCTAGGAGAGTTGCAGATACGCAGTATTTT
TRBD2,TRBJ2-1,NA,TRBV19,CASGTSGRSEQFF,TGTGCCAGTGGGACTAGCGGGAGGTCCGAGCAGTTCTTC
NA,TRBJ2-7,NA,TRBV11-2,CASSASGLLEQYF,TGTGCCAGCAGCGCATCCGGACTACTCGAGCAGTACTTC
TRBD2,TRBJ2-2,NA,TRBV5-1,CASSPLPGGKNTGELFF,TGCGCCAGCAGCCCATTGCCGGGGGGGAAGAACACCGGGGAGCTGTTTTTT
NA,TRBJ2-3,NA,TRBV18,CASSRTSTDTQYF,TGTGCCAGCTCACGGACTAGCACAGATACGCAGTATTTT
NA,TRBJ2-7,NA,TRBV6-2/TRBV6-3,CASSGAGPYEQYF,TGTGCCAGCAGTGGGGCGGGGCCCTACGAGCAGTACTTC
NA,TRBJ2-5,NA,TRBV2,CASSVWGRQETQYF,TGTGCCAGCAGTGTGTGGGGGCGGCAGGAGACCCAGTACTTC
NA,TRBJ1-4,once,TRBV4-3,CASSQDRGNEKLFF,TGCGCCAGCAGCCAAGACAGAGGCAATGAAAAACTGTTTTTT
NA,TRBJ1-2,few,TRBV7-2,CASSQSSGGYTF,TGTGCCAGCAGCCAGTCCTCGGGGGGCTACACCTTC
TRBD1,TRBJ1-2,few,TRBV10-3,CAITDGGTGRGYTF,TGTGCCATCACCGATGGTGGGACAGGTCGTGGCTACACCTTC
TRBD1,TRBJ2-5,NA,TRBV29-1,CSATTGVETQYF,TGCAGCGCAACTACAGGGGTGGAGACCCAGTACTTC
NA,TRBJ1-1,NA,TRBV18,CASSPQRADSTEAFF,TGTGCCAGCTCACCCCAGAGGGCAGACTCCACTGAAGCTTTCTTT
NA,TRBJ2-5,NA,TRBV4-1,CASSPTGRRETQYF,TGCGCCAGCAGCCCGACAGGGAGGCGAGAGACCCAGTACTTC
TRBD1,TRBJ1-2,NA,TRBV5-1,CASSSGQGDFLGYTF,TGCGCCAGCAGCTCGGGACAGGGGGATTTTCTTGGCTACACCTTC
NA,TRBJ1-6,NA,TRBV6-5,CASSYSRTEVPLHF,TGTGCCAGCAGTTACTCTAGGACAGAAGTACCCCTCCACTTT
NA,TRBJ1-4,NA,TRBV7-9,CASSLEGGITNEKLFF,TGTGCCAGCAGCTTAGAGGGAGGGATAACTAATGAAAAACTGTTTTTT
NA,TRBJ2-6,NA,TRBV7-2,CASSLVLVGANVLTF,TGTGCCAGCAGCTTAGTTTTAGTTGGGGCCAACGTCCTGACTTTC
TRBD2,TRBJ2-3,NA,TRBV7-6,CASSLAPQRGGSTDTQYF,TGTGCCAGCAGCTTAGCGCCCCAGCGGGGGGGCAGCACAGATACGCAGTATTTT
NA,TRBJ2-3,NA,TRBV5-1,CASRVGQGTNTDTQYF,TGCGCCAGCAGAGTGGGGCAGGGGACAAACACAGATACGCAGTATTTT
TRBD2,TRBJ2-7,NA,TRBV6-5,CASSYSGGPYEQYF,TGTGCCAGCAGTTACAGCGGGGGGCCTTACGAGCAGTACTTC